Reported below is one TCR beta chain. Its target is not known. This specimen comes from a study of cytomegalovirus exposure and HLA in healthy donors. V was clipped by 3 bases and J by 0 bases; unmatched bases: 5. Germline V gene sequence: CDR1 SGHTA, CDR2 FQGNSA. The CDR3 spans 16 residues. Study conclusions and caveats: Testing in vitro showed three CMV-associated chains specific for CMV antigens. The investigators catalogued 150 or so TCR beta chains as cytomegalovirus-associated. According to a later analysis, TCR clusters from the first cohort tended to co-occur in the 120 or so validation repertoires.

Sequencing was performed with immunoSEQ multiplex PCR; in TCRdb, only in-frame clones are kept and a portion is missing. The sample records some 98,000 clones, roughly 87% being singletons. The donors were members of the approximately 130-subject validation cohort (separate from the approximately 670-subject first cohort). The sequence was obtained from a young man in good health and CMV-seropositive. V is TRBV7-2 and J is TRBJ2-7; 10 bases are shared with TRBD2. Material for sequencing was PBMCs. In DNA form, the CDR3 reads TGTGCCAGCAGCTTTTCTGGACTAGCGGACTCCTACGAGCAGTACTTC. Translating it yields CASSFSGLADSYEQYF.